This T cell receptor (beta chain) was identified in a study of T cells in Graves' hyperthyroidism and ophthalmopathy. General observations from the study: Most thyroid clonotypes that were expanded above 0.001 also turned up in blood.

V was clipped by 6 bases and J by 2 bases; unmatched bases: 10. The CDR3 consists of 16 residues. Germline V gene lookup returns CDR1 LNHNV and CDR2 YYDKDF (reference sequence). Note on this clonotype: Antigen specificity is unknown.

Authors of the study amplified TCR beta CDR3 regions from RNA transcripts. RT-PCR in the first round (using the HTBI primer set) targeted the TCR CDR3. TCRdb used MiXCR to reprocess the multiplex PCR reads, holding one entry per CDR3 protein. Among around 300,000 distinct CDR3 sequences listed, approximately 15% were seen once. Clinical Activity Scores of at least 3, NOSPECS grades of at least 4 and durations under 3 months characterized ophthalmopathy patients. Those patients with uncontrolled infection, other autoimmune disease, pregnancy or lactation were excluded. Diagnosis relied on clinical symptoms, serum thyroxine and TRAb, thyroid ultrasound and orbital computed tomography.

The chain couples TRBV15 to TRBJ2-3, with 8 bases aligning to TRBD2. The receptor comes from a woman in her forties with Graves' ophthalmopathy. The specimen sequenced was blood. The CDR3 DNA sequence: TGTGCCACCAGAACTACTCCGGGAGGGCCCACAGATACGCAGTATTTT. Translation: CATRTTPGGPTDTQYF.